This entry lists 31 T cell receptor beta chains sequenced from one sample in a study of T cells in Graves' hyperthyroidism and ophthalmopathy. Amplification of TCR beta CDR3 regions was performed using RNA transcripts as template. In the first-round RT-PCR of the TCR CDR3, the HTBI primer set was used. TCRdb reprocessed the multiplex PCR reads via MiXCR and lists one record per CDR3 protein. The top ten clones hold roughly a fifth of a sample with about 380,000 distinct CDR3 sequences, around 15% of them seen once. Material for sequencing was blood. These receptors all come from a woman in her twenties or thirties with Graves' ophthalmopathy.

The sample holds many counts of this clonotype. The rearrangement joins TRBV12-3 or TRBV12-4 to TRBJ1-2; tentative D call: TRBD1 (5 bases). This CDR3 region has 15 residues. The V end was cut by 6 bases, the J end by 2 bases, with 16 bases between. This chain's CDR3 is CASSPSRGANYGYTF. The CDR3 DNA is TGTGCCAGCAGCCCCTCCAGAGGGGCGAACTATGGCTACACCTTC.

This clonotype has a count of ten or more. The rearrangement joins TRBV6-5 to TRBJ2-5; 7 nucleotides align to TRBD2. V lost 3 bases, J lost 3 bases, and 7 bases stayed unmatched. The CDR3 covers 15 residues. CDR1 and CDR2 from the germline V gene are MNHEY and SVGAGI. The CDR3 bases are TGTGCCAGCAGTTATGGCGGGGGACGTAAAGAGACCCAGTACTTC. It encodes CASSYGGGRKETQYF.

This clonotype was found a few times. The rearrangement joins TRBV6-1 to TRBJ2-3; 9 bases agree with TRBD1. CDR1 and CDR2 from the germline V gene are MNHNS and SASEGT. V lost 5 bases and J lost 3; bases outside the gene matches: 6. This CDR3 region has 15 residues. Here the CDR3 DNA reads TGTGCCAGCAGTCGCGCCGGGACAGGGACAGATACGCAGTATTTT. This encodes CASSRAGTGTDTQYF.

The chain couples TRBV24-1 to TRBJ2-1, with 9 bases that match TRBD2. Germline V gene data show CDR1 as KGHDR and CDR2 as SFDVKD. CDR3 length: 16 residues. Germline trimming cut 4 bases from V and 7 bases from J; bases unmatched to any gene: 10. The CDR3 sequence is CATSEPGGRVGNEQFF. The CDR3 bases are TGTGCCACCAGTGAACCGGGCGGGAGGGTTGGAAATGAGCAGTTCTTC.

The chain employs TRBV6-1 and TRBJ1-2, with TRBD1 matching over 8 bases. V lost 7 bases, J lost 7 bases, and 11 bases stayed unmatched. Germline assignment: CDR1 MNHNS and CDR2 SASEGT. This CDR3 has 14 residues. The CDR3 DNA is TGTGCCAGCAAACCTCAGGACAGGGCGGGTGGCTACACCTTC. This translates into CASKPQDRAGGYTF.

On this clonotype: A clone one base away is much larger, so this may be a read error. This chain connects TRBV18 to TRBJ2-1, with D perhaps matching TRBD1 (5 bases). Germline V gene sequence: CDR1 KGHSH, CDR2 LQKENI. The CDR3 is made up of 15 amino acids. V lost 3 bases and J 3 bases, leaving 12 bases between the germline ends. The CDR3 sequence is CASSPRTTDYNEQFF. The CDR3 nucleotides read TGTGCCAGCTCACCCCGGACGACAGACTACAATGAGCAGTTCTTC.

V and J are TRBV18 and TRBJ2-7, with a possible D match to TRBD1 (6 bases). There are 14 residues in the CDR3. The germline gives CDR1 KGHSH, CDR2 LQKENI. V was clipped by 4 bases and J by 4 bases, with 14 bases between them. CDR3 residues: CASSQETGLYEQYF. The CDR3 region has the DNA TGTGCCAGCTCACAAGAAACAGGGTTGTACGAGCAGTACTTC.

This clonotype was picked up many times. One junction end disagrees with the germline gene, perhaps due to a read error. V usage is TRBV6-1 and J usage is TRBJ2-3; the D is unclear. Germline V CDR1 and CDR2: MNHNS, SASEGT. The CDR3 covers 11 residues. DNA for the CDR3: TGTGCCTGCAGTGTAGGGGATACGCAGTATTTT. Translated, it gives CACSVGDTQYF.

This clonotype was detected many times. J is TRBJ2-7 and V is TRBV11-2; D is unresolved. Trimming took 1 base from V and 2 from J, leaving 12 bases between them. Germline V gene lookup returns CDR1 SGHAT and CDR2 FQNNGV. The CDR3 runs to 15 residues. The CDR3 region has the DNA TGTGCCAGCAGCTTAGTGGCCCTAATCGCCTACGAGCAGTACTTC. Its translation: CASSLVALIAYEQYF.

This clonotype was seen many times. This sequence joins TRBV27 and TRBJ1-2, with D uncertain. The ends were cut back, 4 bases at V and 4 bases at J, with 16 bases in the middle. Germline CDR1 MNHEY, CDR2 SMNVEV (reference sequence). This CDR3 comprises 15 residues. The CDR3 DNA reads as TGTGCCAGCAGTTATGGAGGTAATGGAGGCTATGGCTACACCTTC. This gives the protein CASSYGGNGGYGYTF.

On this clonotype itself: It may be a read error: a sequence one base away is much more abundant. The chain employs TRBV7-9 and TRBJ2-4; 8 nucleotides agree with TRBD1. V was pared by 2 bases and J by 0 bases, with 12 bases of the junction left unmatched. CDR1 is SEHNR, CDR2 FQNEAQ, per germline (reference sequence). CDR3 length: 19 amino acids. CDR3 nucleotide sequence: TGTGCCAGCAGCTTATACTCAGGACAGGGTTTCCTAGCCAAAAACATTCAGTACTTC. Its translation is CASSLYSGQGFLAKNIQYF.

The rearrangement uses TRBV10-3 and TRBJ2-7; D is uncertain. The CDR3 covers 14 residues. The germline CDR1 and CDR2 sequences are ENHRY and SYGVKD. Trimming stripped 2 bases from V and 5 bases from J, with 13 bases between. The CDR3 is CAISELLLKNEQYF. CDR3 nucleotide sequence: TGTGCCATCAGTGAGCTCCTCCTCAAGAACGAGCAGTACTTC.

A single count supports this clonotype. The chain joins TRBV6-5 to TRBJ2-7, with 8 bases matching TRBD1. Germline V gene lookup returns CDR1 MNHEY and CDR2 SVGAGI. CDR3 size: 15 residues. Germline trimming cut 4 bases from V and 9 bases from J; bases unmatched to any gene: 14. The chain's CDR3 is CASSSTGEPYEWQYF. CDR3 nucleotides: TGTGCCAGCAGTTCGACAGGGGAGCCCTACGAGTGGCAGTACTTC.

This clonotype was counted at least ten times. The chain employs TRBV20-1 and TRBJ2-7; D may be TRBD1 or TRBD2 (5 bases each). Germline assignment: CDR1 DFQATT and CDR2 SNEGSKA (reference sequence). Trimming took 7 bases from V and 0 from J, leaving 22 bases between them. The CDR3 has 16 residues. The CDR3 sequence is CSVQTYGTQASYEQYF. CDR3 sequence (DNA): TGCAGTGTACAAACCTATGGGACCCAAGCCTCCTACGAGCAGTACTTC.

In this sample, this clonotype turned up many times. The chain links TRBV12-3 or TRBV12-4 to TRBJ2-5; no firm D call. Trimming took off 7 bases at V and 1 base at J, with 16 bases between the two ends. This CDR3 has 15 residues. Here the CDR3 DNA reads TGTGCCAGCAATCAAGATGGTTTCAGCCAAGAGACCCAGTACTTC. It specifies CASNQDGFSQETQYF.

In its sample, this clonotype was seen many times. The chain is built from TRBV7-8 and TRBJ1-6; D remains ambiguous. CDR1 and CDR2 (germline): SGHVS, FQNEAQ. The CDR3 spans 14 residues. Trimming took 0 bases from V and 8 from J, leaving 8 bases between them. The CDR3: CASSLAAQHSPLHF. CDR3 sequence (DNA): TGTGCCAGCAGCTTAGCGGCCCAGCATTCACCCCTCCACTTT.

The gene calls are TRBV19 and TRBJ2-7; possibly TRBD1 or TRBD2 for D (5 bases each). V lost 3 bases and J lost 1, with 13 bases in between. Germline V lookup: CDR1 LNHDA, CDR2 SQIVND (reference sequence). The CDR3 contains 15 residues. CDR3 DNA sequence: TGTGCCAGTAGTATTTTACCGGGACCTTCCTACGAGCAGTACTTC. Its translation: CASSILPGPSYEQYF.

This clonotype was counted a few times. J is TRBJ1-5 and V is TRBV12-3 or TRBV12-4; no clear D. The CDR3 has 15 residues. The ends were cut back, 1 base at V and 6 bases at J, with 13 bases in the middle. The CDR3 DNA reads TGTGCCAGCAGTTTAGTTCGGGGATTAAGTCAGCCCCAGCATTTT. This gives the protein CASSLVRGLSQPQHF.

This clonotype was observed a few times. The rearrangement links TRBV6-1 to TRBJ2-7; 8 positions agree with TRBD2. Germline V lookup: CDR1 MNHNS, CDR2 SASEGT. The CDR3 extends over 14 amino acids. V lost 5 bases, J lost 3 bases, and 6 bases stayed unmatched. The CDR3: CASSRSGGVYEQYF. The CDR3 DNA reads TGTGCCAGCAGTAGGAGCGGGGGAGTCTACGAGCAGTACTTC.

This clonotype occurred many times. The chain combines TRBV7-9 with TRBJ2-3; unclear D gene. The CDR3 totals 16 residues. V lost 5 bases and J lost 4, with 19 bases in between. Germline assignment: CDR1 SEHNR and CDR2 FQNEAQ (reference sequence). As DNA, the CDR3 is TGTGCCAGCAGCATCCCGTTTAAGGGTTACCCAGATACGCAGTATTTT. The encoded protein is CASSIPFKGYPDTQYF.

This clonotype was counted only a few times. CDR3 in amino acids: CASSLRRAGGADTQYF. The CDR3 DNA sequence: TGTGCCAGCAGCCTCCGTCGGGCGGGGGGAGCGGATACGCAGTATTTT. The chain has TRBV13 and TRBJ2-3, with 8 bases lining up with TRBD2. The V gene's germline CDR1 is PRHDT and CDR2 FYEKMQ (reference sequence). The junction had 13 bases not matched to a gene; V was cut back by 5 bases and J by 6 bases. CDR3 length: 16 residues.

The rearrangement joins TRBV24-1 to TRBJ2-2; D possibly corresponds to TRBD1 (5 bases). The germline V and J ends were trimmed by 3 bases and 3 bases, with 10 bases remaining between them. Germline V gene data show CDR1 as KGHDR and CDR2 as SFDVKD. The CDR3 length is 15 residues. CDR3 in amino acids: CATSDDSTYTGELFF. The CDR3 bases are TGTGCCACCAGTGATGACAGTACATACACCGGGGAGCTGTTTTTT.

Concerning this clonotype itself: A much larger clone differs by one base, so this may be a read error. This chain joins TRBV6-2 or TRBV6-3 and TRBJ2-1; D is possibly TRBD1 (6 bases). The ends were cut back, 1 base at V and 3 bases at J, with 10 bases in the middle. The germline V gene has CDR1 MNHEY and CDR2 SVGEGT. This CDR3 is 15 amino acids long. This chain's CDR3 is CASSYLGASYNEQFF. Written as DNA, the CDR3 is TGTGCCAGCAGTTACTTGGGGGCAAGCTACAATGAGCAGTTCTTC.

This clonotype was recorded at least ten times. The chain links TRBV25-1 to TRBJ1-1; TRBD1 is a possible D gene (5 bases). The CDR3 covers 18 residues. Looked up from germline, CDR1 is MGHDK and CDR2 is SYGVNS. V was clipped by 1 base and J by 5 bases, with 23 bases between them. CDR3 loop: CASSESYGGREGGTEAFF. The CDR3 region has the DNA TGTGCCAGCAGTGAATCATACGGAGGCAGGGAGGGAGGGACTGAAGCTTTCTTT.

With respect to this clonotype: Just one base apart from a much larger clone, this may be a read error. J is TRBJ2-7 and V is TRBV28; maybe TRBD1 (5 bases). Germline CDR1 and CDR2: MDHEN and SYDVKM. This CDR3 has 13 residues. Trimming took off 3 bases at V and 9 bases at J, with 15 bases between the two ends. This CDR3 is CASSFVGHHGQYF. The CDR3 nucleotides are TGTGCCAGCAGTTTTGTCGGACATCACGGGCAGTACTTC.

Ten or more counts support this clonotype. The chain joins TRBV5-5 to TRBJ1-2, with D uncertain. Germline V gene data show CDR1 as SGHKS and CDR2 as YYEKEE (reference sequence). The CDR3 has 19 residues. V lost 4 bases, J lost 0 bases, and 25 bases lay in between. CDR3 in amino acids: CASSPLTEKQRPTNYGYTF. CDR3 nucleotide sequence: TGTGCCAGCAGCCCGCTGACCGAGAAGCAGCGACCTACTAACTATGGCTACACCTTC.

This clonotype was recorded many times. The V gene is TRBV7-9, the J gene TRBJ2-1, with no clear D. Germline V CDR1 and CDR2: SEHNR, FQNEAQ (reference sequence). Trimming left V 2 bases short and J 8 bases short, with 10 bases between. The CDR3 runs 13 residues. Here the CDR3 reads CASSLREFYEQFF. CDR3 sequence (DNA): TGTGCCAGCAGCTTAAGAGAGTTCTATGAGCAGTTCTTC.

At least ten counts were recorded for this clonotype. The V call is TRBV6-1, the J call TRBJ1-1, with 7 bases lining up with TRBD1. This CDR3 contains 13 residues. The V segment lost 6 bases and the J segment 3 bases; nucleotides outside the gene matches: 4. CDR1 and CDR2 from the germline V gene are MNHNS and SASEGT. The CDR3 nucleotides read TGTGCCAGCAGAAGGGGGCAGGACACTGAAGCTTTCTTT. It yields the protein CASRRGQDTEAFF.

The chain links TRBV19 to TRBJ1-2; no clear D. This CDR3 has 19 amino acids. CDR1 and CDR2 from the germline V gene are LNHDA and SQIVND (reference sequence). With 7 bases removed from V and 4 bases from J, the gap between germline ends came to 31 bases. The CDR3 DNA reads as TGTGCCAGTACCCTAAGATTAGACGTTTCCCTCGGGAAAGCCTATGGCTACACCTTC. As protein: CASTLRLDVSLGKAYGYTF. The full variable domain, its missing parts supplied by reference TRBV19 and TRBJ1-2, is DGGITQSPKYLFRKEGQNVTLSCEQNLNHDAMYWYRQDPGQGLRLIYYSQIVNDFQKGDIAEGYSVSREKKESFPLTVTSAQKNPTAFYLCASTLRLDVSLGKAYGYTFGSGTRLTVV.

This clonotype was picked up many times. The chain couples TRBV2 to TRBJ2-3; D may correspond to TRBD1 or TRBD2 (5 bases each). Germline V lookup: CDR1 SNHLY, CDR2 FYNNEI. This CDR3 region has 12 residues. V lost 1 base to trimming and J lost 8 bases, with 7 bases between them. Written as DNA, the CDR3 is TGTGCCAGCAGTGAAGAGAGGGGTACGCAGTATTTT. It is translated as CASSEERGTQYF.

Remarks on this clonotype: A single base separates this from a much larger clone, so it may be a read error. The CDR3 does not end in the conserved phenylalanine or tryptophan, so this is likely a read error. The chain couples TRBV2 to TRBJ2-1; 9 nucleotides align to TRBD1. CDR1 and CDR2 from the germline V gene are SNHLY and FYNNEI. With V trimmed by 4 bases and J by 3 bases, 4 bases remained unmatched. This CDR3 has 15 amino acids. The CDR3 coding sequence is TGTGCCAGCAGTGTGGGGGGACAGGGCTACAATGAGCAGTTCCTC. Translation gives CASSVGGQGYNEQFL.